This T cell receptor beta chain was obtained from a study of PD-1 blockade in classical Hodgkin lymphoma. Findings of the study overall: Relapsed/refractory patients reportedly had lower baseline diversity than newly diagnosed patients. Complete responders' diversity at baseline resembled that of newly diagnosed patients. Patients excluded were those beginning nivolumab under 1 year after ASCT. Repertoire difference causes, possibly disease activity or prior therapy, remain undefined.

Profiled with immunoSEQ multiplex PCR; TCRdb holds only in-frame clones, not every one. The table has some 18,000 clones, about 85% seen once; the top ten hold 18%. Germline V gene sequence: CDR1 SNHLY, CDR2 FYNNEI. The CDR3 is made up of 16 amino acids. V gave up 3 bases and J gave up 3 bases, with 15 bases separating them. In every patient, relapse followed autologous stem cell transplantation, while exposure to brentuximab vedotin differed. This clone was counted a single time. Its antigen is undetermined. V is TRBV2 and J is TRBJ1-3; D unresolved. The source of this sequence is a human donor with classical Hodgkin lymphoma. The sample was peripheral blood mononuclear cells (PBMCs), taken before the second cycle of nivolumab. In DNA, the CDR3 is TGTGCCAGCAGTGAGGCCCCCGGGGTAGTTGGAAACACCATATATTTT. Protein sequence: CASSEAPGVVGNTIYF.